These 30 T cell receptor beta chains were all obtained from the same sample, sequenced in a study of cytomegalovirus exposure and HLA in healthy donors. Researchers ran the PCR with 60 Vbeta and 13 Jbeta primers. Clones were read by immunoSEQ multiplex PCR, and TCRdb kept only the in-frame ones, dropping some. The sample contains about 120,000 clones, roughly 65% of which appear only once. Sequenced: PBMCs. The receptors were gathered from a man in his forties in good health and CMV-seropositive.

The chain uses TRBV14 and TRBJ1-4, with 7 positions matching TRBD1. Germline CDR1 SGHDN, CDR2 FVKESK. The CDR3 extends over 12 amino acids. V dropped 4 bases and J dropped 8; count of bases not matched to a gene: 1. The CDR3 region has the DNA TGTGCCAGCAGCCCACAGGGGGAAAAACTGTTTTTT. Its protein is CASSPQGEKLFF.

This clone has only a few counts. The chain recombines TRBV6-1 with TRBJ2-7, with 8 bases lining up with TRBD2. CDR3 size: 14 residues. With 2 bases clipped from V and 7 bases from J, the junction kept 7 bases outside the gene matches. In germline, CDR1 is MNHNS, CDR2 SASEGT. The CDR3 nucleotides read TGTGCCAGCAGTGAATCGGCGGGAGGTGGAGAGCAGTACTTC. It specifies CASSESAGGGEQYF.

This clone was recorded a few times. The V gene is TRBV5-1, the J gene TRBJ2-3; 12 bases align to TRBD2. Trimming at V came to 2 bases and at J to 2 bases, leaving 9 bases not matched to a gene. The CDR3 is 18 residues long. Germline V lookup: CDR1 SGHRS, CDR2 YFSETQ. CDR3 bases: TGCGCCAGCAGCTTCACCGGGACTAGCGGGCACTCCACAGATACGCAGTATTTT. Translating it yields CASSFTGTSGHSTDTQYF. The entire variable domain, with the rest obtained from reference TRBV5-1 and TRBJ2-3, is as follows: KAGVTQTPRYLIKTRGQQVTLSCSPISGHRSVSWYQQTPGQGLQFLFEYFSETQRNKGNFPGRFSGRQFSNSRSEMNVSTLELGDSALYLCASSFTGTSGHSTDTQYFGPGTRLTVL.

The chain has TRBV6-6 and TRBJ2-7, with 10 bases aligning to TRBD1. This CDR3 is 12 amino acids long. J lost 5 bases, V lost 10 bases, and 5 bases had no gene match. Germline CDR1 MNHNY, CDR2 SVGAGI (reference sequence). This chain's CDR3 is CATRTGGDEQYF. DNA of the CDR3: TGTGCCACCCGGACAGGGGGGGACGAGCAGTACTTC.

CDR3 DNA: TGTGCCTGGAGACCGCCGGGGGGACCCTACACCTTC. Translation gives CAWRPPGGPYTF. V is TRBV30 and J is TRBJ1-2; TRBD1 is a possible D gene (5 bases). The V gene lost 3 bases and the J gene lost 10 bases, with 15 bases spanning the gap. CDR1 and CDR2 (germline): GTSNPN, SVGIG (reference sequence). CDR3 length: 12 amino acids.

The CDR3 here is CAISEGHLNQPQHF. The CDR3 nucleotides read TGTGCCATCAGTGAGGGACACCTTAATCAGCCCCAGCATTTT. The chain carries TRBV10-3 and TRBJ1-5; D is perhaps TRBD1 (5 bases). Trimming cost V 2 bases and J 4 bases, with 9 bases left between them. The CDR3 is 14 amino acids. CDR1 is ENHRY, CDR2 SYGVKD, per germline.

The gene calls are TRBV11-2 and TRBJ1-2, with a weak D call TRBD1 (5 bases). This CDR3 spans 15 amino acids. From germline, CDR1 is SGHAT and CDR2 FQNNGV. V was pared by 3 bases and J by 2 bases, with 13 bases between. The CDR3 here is CASSLMASGNYGYTF. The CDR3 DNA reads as TGTGCCAGCAGCTTGATGGCTTCAGGGAACTATGGCTACACCTTC.

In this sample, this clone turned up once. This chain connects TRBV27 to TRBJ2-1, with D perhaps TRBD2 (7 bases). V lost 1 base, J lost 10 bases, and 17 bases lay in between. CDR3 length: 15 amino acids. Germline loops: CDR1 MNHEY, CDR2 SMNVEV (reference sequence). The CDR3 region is CASSLFAGAPLEQFF. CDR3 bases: TGTGCCAGCAGTTTATTTGCGGGGGCCCCATTAGAGCAGTTCTTC.

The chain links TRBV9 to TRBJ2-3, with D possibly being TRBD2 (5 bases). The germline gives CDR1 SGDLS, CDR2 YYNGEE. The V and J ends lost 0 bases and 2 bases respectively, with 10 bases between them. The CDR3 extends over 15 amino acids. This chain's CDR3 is CASSVGGGLTDTQYF. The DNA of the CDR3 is TGTGCCAGCAGCGTAGGCGGCGGACTCACAGATACGCAGTATTTT.

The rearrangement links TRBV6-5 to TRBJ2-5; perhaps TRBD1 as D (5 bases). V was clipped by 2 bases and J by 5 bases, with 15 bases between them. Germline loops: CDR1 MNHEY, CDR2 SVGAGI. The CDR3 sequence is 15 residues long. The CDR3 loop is CASSYGAGLFETQYF. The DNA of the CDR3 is TGTGCCAGCAGTTACGGAGCAGGGCTGTTCGAGACCCAGTACTTC.

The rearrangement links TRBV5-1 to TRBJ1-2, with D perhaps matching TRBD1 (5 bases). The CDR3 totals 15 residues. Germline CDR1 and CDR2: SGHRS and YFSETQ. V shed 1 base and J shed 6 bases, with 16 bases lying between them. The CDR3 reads CASSLLGQGGNGYTF. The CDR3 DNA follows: TGCGCCAGCAGCTTGTTAGGCCAGGGAGGGAATGGCTACACCTTC.

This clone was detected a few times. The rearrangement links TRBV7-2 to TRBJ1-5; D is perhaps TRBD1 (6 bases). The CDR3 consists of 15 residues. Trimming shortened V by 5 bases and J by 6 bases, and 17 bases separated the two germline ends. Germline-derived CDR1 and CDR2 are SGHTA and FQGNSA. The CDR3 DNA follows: TGTGCCAGCAGCCCTTCGGGGGGGCGCAGTCAGCCCCAGCATTTT. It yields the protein CASSPSGGRSQPQHF. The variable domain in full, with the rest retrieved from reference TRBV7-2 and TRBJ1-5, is GAGVSQSPSNKVTEKGKDVELRCDPISGHTALYWYRQSLGQGLEFLIYFQGNSAPDKSGLPSDRFSAERTGGSVSTLTIQRTQQEDSAVYLCASSPSGGRSQPQHFGDGTRLSIL.

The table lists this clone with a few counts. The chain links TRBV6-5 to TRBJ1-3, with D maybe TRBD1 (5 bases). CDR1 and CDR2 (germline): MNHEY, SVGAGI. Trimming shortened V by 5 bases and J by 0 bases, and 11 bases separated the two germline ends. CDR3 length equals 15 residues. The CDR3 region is CASSRSRVSGNTIYF. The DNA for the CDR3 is TGTGCCAGCAGTCGGAGCAGGGTCTCTGGAAACACCATATATTTT.

The CDR3 sequence is CASSSRDTSYEQYF. Written as DNA, the CDR3 is TGTGCCAGTAGTTCCCGGGACACCTCCTACGAGCAGTACTTC. The chain is built from TRBV19 and TRBJ2-7; possibly TRBD1 for D (6 bases). Germline CDR1 is LNHDA and CDR2 is SQIVND (reference sequence). The CDR3 has 14 residues. Trimming removed 5 bases from V and 0 bases from J, with 11 bases in between.

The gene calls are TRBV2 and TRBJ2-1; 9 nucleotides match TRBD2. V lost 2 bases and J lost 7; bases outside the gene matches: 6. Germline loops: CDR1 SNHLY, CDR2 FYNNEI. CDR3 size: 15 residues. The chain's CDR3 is CASSERIAGVNEQFF. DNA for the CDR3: TGTGCCAGCAGTGAACGGATAGCGGGAGTGAATGAGCAGTTCTTC.

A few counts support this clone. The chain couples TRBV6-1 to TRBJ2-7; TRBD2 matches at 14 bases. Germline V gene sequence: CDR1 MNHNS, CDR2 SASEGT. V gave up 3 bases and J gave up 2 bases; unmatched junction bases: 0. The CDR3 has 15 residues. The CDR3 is CASSEGLAGAYEQYF. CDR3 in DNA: TGTGCCAGCAGTGAGGGACTAGCGGGAGCCTACGAGCAGTACTTC.

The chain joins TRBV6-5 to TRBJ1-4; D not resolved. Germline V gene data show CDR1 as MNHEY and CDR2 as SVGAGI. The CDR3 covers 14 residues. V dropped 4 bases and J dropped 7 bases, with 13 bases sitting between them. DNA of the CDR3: TGTGCCAGCAGTTCTAGCGGCGACGGTGAAAAACTGTTTTTT. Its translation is CASSSSGDGEKLFF.

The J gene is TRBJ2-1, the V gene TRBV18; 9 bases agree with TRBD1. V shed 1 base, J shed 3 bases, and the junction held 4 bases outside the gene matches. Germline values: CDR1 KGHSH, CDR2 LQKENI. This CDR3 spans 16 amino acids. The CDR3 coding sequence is TGTGCCAGCTCACCACGCACAGGGGGCCTCTACAATGAGCAGTTCTTC. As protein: CASSPRTGGLYNEQFF.

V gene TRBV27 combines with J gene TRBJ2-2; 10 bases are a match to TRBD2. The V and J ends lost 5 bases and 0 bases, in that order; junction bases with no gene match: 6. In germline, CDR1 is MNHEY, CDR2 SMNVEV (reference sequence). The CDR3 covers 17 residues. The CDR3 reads CASSPSGRGTNTGELFF. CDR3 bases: TGTGCCAGCAGTCCCAGCGGGAGGGGTACGAACACCGGGGAGCTGTTTTTT.

CDR3 DNA sequence: TGCGCCAGCAGCGAAAGACTAGTCCCTAGCACAGATACGCAGTATTTT. Its translation is CASSERLVPSTDTQYF. V gene TRBV5-1 combines with J gene TRBJ2-3; maybe TRBD2 (6 bases). The germline CDR1 and CDR2 sequences are SGHRS and YFSETQ. Between the trimmed V and J ends, which lost 4 bases and 0 bases, there was a span of 15 bases. There are 16 residues in the CDR3.

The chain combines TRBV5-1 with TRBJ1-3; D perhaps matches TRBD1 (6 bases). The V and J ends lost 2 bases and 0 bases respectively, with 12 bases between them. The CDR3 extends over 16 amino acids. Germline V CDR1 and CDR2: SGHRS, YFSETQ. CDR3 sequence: CASSFGTTFSGNTIYF. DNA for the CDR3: TGCGCCAGCAGCTTTGGGACAACCTTCTCTGGAAACACCATATATTTT.

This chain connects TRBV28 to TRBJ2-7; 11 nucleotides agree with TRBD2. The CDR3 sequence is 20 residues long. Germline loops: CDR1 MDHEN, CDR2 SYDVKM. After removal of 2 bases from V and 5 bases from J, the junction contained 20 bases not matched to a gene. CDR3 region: CASSLPSPGLAERVSHEQYF. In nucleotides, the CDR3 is TGTGCCAGCAGTTTACCCTCGCCGGGACTAGCGGAGAGGGTGTCCCACGAGCAGTACTTC. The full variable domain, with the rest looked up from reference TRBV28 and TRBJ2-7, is DVKVTQSSRYLVKRTGEKVFLECVQDMDHENMFWYRQDPGLGLRLIYFSYDVKMKEKGDIPEGYSVSREKKERFSLILESASTNQTSMYLCASSLPSPGLAERVSHEQYFGPGTRLTVT.

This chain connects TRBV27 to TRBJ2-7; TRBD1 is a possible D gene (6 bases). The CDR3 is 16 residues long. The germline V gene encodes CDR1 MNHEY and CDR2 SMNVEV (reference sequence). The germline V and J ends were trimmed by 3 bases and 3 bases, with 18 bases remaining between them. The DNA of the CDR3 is TGTGCCAGCAGTTTGTTTAGGGGGATGGCGCTCTACGAGCAGTACTTC. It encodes CASSLFRGMALYEQYF.

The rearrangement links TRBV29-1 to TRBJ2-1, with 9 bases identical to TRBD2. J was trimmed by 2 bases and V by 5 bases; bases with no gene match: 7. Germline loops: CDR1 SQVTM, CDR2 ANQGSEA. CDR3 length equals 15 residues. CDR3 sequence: CSVLISGSAYNEQFF. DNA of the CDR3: TGCAGCGTTCTGATTAGCGGGAGTGCCTACAATGAGCAGTTCTTC.

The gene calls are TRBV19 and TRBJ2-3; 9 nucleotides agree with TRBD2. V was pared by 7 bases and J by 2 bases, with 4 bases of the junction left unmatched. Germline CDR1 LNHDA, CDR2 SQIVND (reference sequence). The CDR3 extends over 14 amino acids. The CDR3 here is CASKTSGDTDTQYF. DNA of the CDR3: TGTGCCAGTAAGACTAGCGGAGACACAGATACGCAGTATTTT.

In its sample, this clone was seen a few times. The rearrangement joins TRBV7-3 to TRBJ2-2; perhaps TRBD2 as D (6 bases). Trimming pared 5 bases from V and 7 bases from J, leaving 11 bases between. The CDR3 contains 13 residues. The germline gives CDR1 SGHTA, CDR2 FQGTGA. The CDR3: CASSPGGVGELFF. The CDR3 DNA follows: TGTGCCAGCAGCCCCGGGGGTGTCGGGGAGCTGTTTTTT.

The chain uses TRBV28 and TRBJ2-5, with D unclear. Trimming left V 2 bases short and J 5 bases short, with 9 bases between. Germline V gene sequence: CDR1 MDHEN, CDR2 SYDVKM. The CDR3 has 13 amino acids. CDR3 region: CASSLKSLETQYF. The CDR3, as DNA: TGTGCCAGCAGTTTAAAGAGTTTGGAGACCCAGTACTTC.

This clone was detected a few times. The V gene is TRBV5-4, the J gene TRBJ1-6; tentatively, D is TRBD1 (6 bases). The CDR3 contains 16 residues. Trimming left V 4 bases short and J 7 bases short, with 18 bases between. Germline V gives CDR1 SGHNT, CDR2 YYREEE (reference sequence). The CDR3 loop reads CASSPGGGLLNSPLHF. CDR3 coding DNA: TGTGCCAGCAGCCCGGGAGGGGGACTGCTAAATTCACCCCTCCACTTT.

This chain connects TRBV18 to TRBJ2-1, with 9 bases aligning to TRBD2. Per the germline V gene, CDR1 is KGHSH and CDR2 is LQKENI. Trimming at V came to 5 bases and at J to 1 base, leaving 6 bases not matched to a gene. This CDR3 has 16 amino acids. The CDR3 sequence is CASSTFLAGSYNEQFF. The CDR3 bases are TGTGCCAGCTCAACCTTTCTAGCGGGGTCCTACAATGAGCAGTTCTTC.

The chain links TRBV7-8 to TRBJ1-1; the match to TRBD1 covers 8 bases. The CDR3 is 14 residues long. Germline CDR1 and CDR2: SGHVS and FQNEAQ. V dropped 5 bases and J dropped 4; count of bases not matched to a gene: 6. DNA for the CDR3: TGTGCCAGCAGCCCCCGGGACAGGATCACTGAAGCTTTCTTT. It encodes CASSPRDRITEAFF.